The rows below give T cell receptor beta chains drawn from one sample of a study of T cell clones after liver transplantation. Sequenced by immunoSEQ multiplex PCR; TCRdb stores in-frame clones only, minus some. The sample has some 33,000 clones, around 94% seen once. The sequenced sample was CD8+ T cells from blood, obtained 12 months after liver transplant. These receptors came from a human patient who received a liver transplant. Some T cells may be supplied by the graft donor. Each CDR3 is given with its conserved first and last residue. Each record gives: CDR3 DNA, CDR3 protein, D gene, clone size, V gene, J gene. D genes are given only for firm matches. The listing skips clone size in some rows; elsewhere it reads once, few, many or a size class.

TGTGCCAGCAGTGAGAGACAGGAGGTTGGCTACACCTTC,CASSERQEVGYTF,NA,once,TRBV6-1,TRBJ1-2
TGTGCCAGCAGTTCTATCGGACTGCGGGCAAATGAAAAACTGTTTTTT,CASSSIGLRANEKLFF,NA,NA,TRBV28,TRBJ1-4
TGTGCCAGCAGCCCCCCAGCAGGTAGTTACAATGAGCAGTTCTTC,CASSPPAGSYNEQFF,NA,NA,TRBV9,TRBJ2-1
TGCGCCAGCAGCCCTCCTTGGACTCGCCGCGATGAGCAGTTCTTC,CASSPPWTRRDEQFF,NA,NA,TRBV4-1,TRBJ2-1
TGTGCCAGTAGTCCGGAGTGGACGAGAAATGAGCAGTTCTTC,CASSPEWTRNEQFF,NA,NA,TRBV19,TRBJ2-1
TGTGCCAGCAGTGAGGAGGTGGGAAGACTAGCCAAAAACATTCAGTACTTC,CASSEEVGRLAKNIQYF,NA,NA,TRBV6-1,TRBJ2-4
TGTGCCAGCAGCCTTCTGGGGGGATCCGATGAGCAGTTCTTC,CASSLLGGSDEQFF,NA,NA,TRBV16,TRBJ2-1
TGTGCCAGCAGCCTGTGGACAGATATGAACACTGAAGCTTTCTTT,CASSLWTDMNTEAFF,NA,NA,TRBV7-9,TRBJ1-1
TGTGCCACCAAAAAGCTGGCAGGGGCAGCAGAGACCCAGTACTTC,CATKKLAGAAETQYF,NA,NA,TRBV6-5,TRBJ2-5
TGTGCCAGCAGTTTATTAGGTCTACGTGAAAAACTGTTTTTT,CASSLLGLREKLFF,NA,once,TRBV27,TRBJ1-4
TGTGCCAGCAGCTTAGCAGGGAACACAGATACGCAGTATTTT,CASSLAGNTDTQYF,NA,NA,TRBV7-6,TRBJ2-3
TGCGCCAGCAGCCAAGAACGAGGGGGCAGAGAGACCCAGTACTTC,CASSQERGGRETQYF,TRBD1,NA,TRBV4-3,TRBJ2-5
TGTGCCAGCAGTTTGACAGCCGGCACAGATACGCAGTATTTT,CASSLTAGTDTQYF,NA,few,TRBV5-8,TRBJ2-3
TGTGCCAGCAGCTGGGGACTAGCGGACTACGAGCAGTACTTC,CASSWGLADYEQYF,TRBD2,NA,TRBV7-2,TRBJ2-7
TGTGCCAGCAGTTATGGGGGGTTGCAGCCCCAGCATTTT,CASSYGGLQPQHF,NA,NA,TRBV27,TRBJ1-5
TGCGCCAGCAGCTTTTCGGGAGTTTACAATGAGCAGTTCTTC,CASSFSGVYNEQFF,NA,NA,TRBV5-1,TRBJ2-1
TGTGCCAGCAGGATAAGCGGGGGCAGCTACGAGCAGTACTTC,CASRISGGSYEQYF,TRBD2,NA,TRBV13,TRBJ2-7
TGTGCCAGCAGCTCCACCCTGGCCTACGAGCAGTACTTC,CASSSTLAYEQYF,NA,NA,TRBV7-8,TRBJ2-7
TGTGCCAGCAGCTTATCGGCAGGGGTTGGTACTGAAGCTTTCTTT,CASSLSAGVGTEAFF,NA,NA,TRBV7-9,TRBJ1-1
TGTGCCAGCAGCTTAGACGGGACAGGGAAAGAGACCCAGTACTTC,CASSLDGTGKETQYF,TRBD1,NA,TRBV13,TRBJ2-5
TGTGCCAGCAGTCTCCTTCGAGCGGGAGAGTACAATGAGCAGTTCTTC,CASSLLRAGEYNEQFF,TRBD2,medium-sized,TRBV27,TRBJ2-1
TGTGCCAGCAGCCCAGGACCACAGGGGAACACCGGGGAGCTGTTTTTT,CASSPGPQGNTGELFF,NA,once,TRBV7-8,TRBJ2-2
TGTGCCAGCAGCTCCTCTAGCGGGAGCCCCCGTAGCACAGATACGCAGTATTTT,CASSSSSGSPRSTDTQYF,TRBD2,once,TRBV11-3,TRBJ2-3
TGTGCCAGCAGGGGATTGCGGGCTAGCGGCTACGAGCAGTACTTC,CASRGLRASGYEQYF,TRBD2,NA,TRBV6-1,TRBJ2-7
TGTGCCAGGGGGTGGTTAAGAGAGCAGTACTTC,CARGWLREQYF,NA,once,TRBV2,TRBJ2-7
TGTGCCAGCAGCTCGATGTTGGGTATATACGAGCAGTACTTC,CASSSMLGIYEQYF,NA,NA,TRBV7-9,TRBJ2-7
TGTGCCAGCAGCTCGGAATTCTACGAGCAGTACTTC,CASSSEFYEQYF,NA,NA,TRBV13,TRBJ2-7
TGTGCCAGCAGCTGGGTTTTGGGGCGGCCCCCAGACAATGAGCAGTTCTTC,CASSWVLGRPPDNEQFF,NA,NA,TRBV7-9,TRBJ2-1
TGTGCCAGCAGTTTAGCGGGAATGGCCAAAAACATTCAGTACTTC,CASSLAGMAKNIQYF,NA,NA,TRBV27,TRBJ2-4
TGTGCCAGCAGCTTGGACACTAGCGCGCGTGAGCAGTTCTTC,CASSLDTSAREQFF,TRBD2,NA,TRBV5-4,TRBJ2-1
TGTGCCAGCAGTGAGGGGGGACTAGTTATTCGGGGAGCCTACGAGCAGTACTTC,CASSEGGLVIRGAYEQYF,TRBD2,NA,TRBV2,TRBJ2-7
TGTGCCAGTAGTCCCTGGGACGGGGCTAACGAGCAGTACTTC,CASSPWDGANEQYF,NA,NA,TRBV19,TRBJ2-7
TGTGCCATCAGTGAGTCGCGGGGGAGCACAGATACGCAGTATTTT,CAISESRGSTDTQYF,TRBD2,NA,TRBV10-3,TRBJ2-3
TGCGCCAGCAGCCAGAATTCAAGGGCAGTGAACACTGAAGCTTTCTTT,CASSQNSRAVNTEAFF,NA,NA,TRBV4-1,TRBJ1-1
TGTGCCAGCAGCCTCGGACTAGCGGGAGCCATCTACAATGAGCAGTTCTTC,CASSLGLAGAIYNEQFF,TRBD2,NA,TRBV5-4,TRBJ2-1
TGTGCCAGCAGTCTGACAGGGGGACGCCACCAAGAGACCCAGTACTTC,CASSLTGGRHQETQYF,TRBD1,NA,TRBV27,TRBJ2-5
TGTGCCAGCAGCGACAGGGGAGTCACAGATACGCAGTATTTT,CASSDRGVTDTQYF,TRBD1,NA,TRBV27,TRBJ2-3
TGCAGCGTTGAACAGGGGACTAATGAAAAACTGTTTTTT,CSVEQGTNEKLFF,NA,NA,TRBV29-1,TRBJ1-4
TGTGCCAGCAGCTCCGGGACGGACGCCTACGAGCAGTACTTC,CASSSGTDAYEQYF,NA,NA,TRBV7-8,TRBJ2-7
TGCGCCAGCAGCCAAGATTTGCTAGGGGTCACCGGGGAGCTGTTTTTT,CASSQDLLGVTGELFF,NA,NA,TRBV4-3,TRBJ2-2
TGTGCCAGCAGCTTGGCACAGGCGGCCTACGAGCAGTACTTC,CASSLAQAAYEQYF,NA,NA,TRBV5-5,TRBJ2-7
TGTGCCAGCAGCTCGCAAGCGGGAGGGCCTCCCTACGAGCAGTACTTC,CASSSQAGGPPYEQYF,TRBD2,NA,TRBV7-6,TRBJ2-7